Sequencing of this T cell receptor beta chain was carried out in a study of cytomegalovirus exposure and HLA in healthy donors. Looking at the study overall: Earlier, 100 million to 120 million unique TCR beta sequences were recovered from about 179 million T cells by an analysis. Overall study findings and caveats: Sequencing likely generated an artifact that appeared as a cluster of highly shared sequence variants.

The V gene lost 4 bases and the J gene lost 7 bases, with 8 bases spanning the gap. The germline CDR1 and CDR2 sequences are SEHNR and FQNEAQ (reference sequence). This CDR3 has 12 residues. PCR used 60 Vbeta primers and 13 Jbeta primers. TCRdb keeps only in-frame clones here, not all; method: immunoSEQ multiplex PCR. The table lists roughly 200,000 clones, 70% to 85% of them singletons. This clone was observed a handful of times. Its target is unknown. The genes are TRBV7-9 and TRBJ1-5; the D is unclear. This TCR was recovered from a woman under 40 in good health and CMV-seropositive. Sequencing input: PBMCs. CDR3 sequence (DNA): TGTGCCAGCAGCTGGAGTATGCAGCCCCAGCATTTT. This encodes CASSWSMQPQHF.